This T cell receptor (beta chain) was identified in a study of blood T cell repertoires in COVID-19. Study at large: PBMCs, B-cell-depleted T cells, or T cells were the source of the cDNA or gDNA that made up the material.

Under the authors' procedure: Reference gene primer amplification gave nucleated cell count estimates. Here immunoSEQ multiplex PCR was the method, and the copy in TCRdb shows in-frame clones only, minus some. V, J and clone size reflect that table, while D and trimming were determined from the DNA. The table records about 130,000 clones, approximately 84% of them present only once. CDR1 and CDR2 from the germline V gene are ENHRY and SYGVKD. The CDR3 runs to 12 residues. Trimming pared 5 bases from V and 6 bases from J, leaving 8 bases between. The sequence was obtained from an elderly woman with acute or convalescent COVID-19. Sample: peripheral blood. This chain uses TRBV10-3 with TRBJ2-1; the D is unclear. In DNA form, the CDR3 reads TGTGCCATCAGTCTGATCGGCAATGAGCAGTTCTTC. Amino acid sequence: CAISLIGNEQFF.